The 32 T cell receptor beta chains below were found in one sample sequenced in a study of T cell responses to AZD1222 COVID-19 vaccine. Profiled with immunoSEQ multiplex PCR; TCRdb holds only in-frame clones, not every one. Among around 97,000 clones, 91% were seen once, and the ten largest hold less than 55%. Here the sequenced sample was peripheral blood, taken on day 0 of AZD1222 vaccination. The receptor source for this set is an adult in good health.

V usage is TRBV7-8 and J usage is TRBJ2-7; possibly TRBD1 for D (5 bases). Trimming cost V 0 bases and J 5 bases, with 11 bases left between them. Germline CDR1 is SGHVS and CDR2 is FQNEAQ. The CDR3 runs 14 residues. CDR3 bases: TGTGCCAGCAGCTTAGCCGGCAGGGTCAACGAGCAGTACTTC. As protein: CASSLAGRVNEQYF.

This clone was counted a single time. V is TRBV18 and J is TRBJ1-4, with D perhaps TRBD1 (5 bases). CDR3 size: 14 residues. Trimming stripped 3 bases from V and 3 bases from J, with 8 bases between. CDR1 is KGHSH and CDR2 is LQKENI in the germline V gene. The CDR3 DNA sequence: TGTGCCAGCTCACCTGACAGCTCTAATGAAAAACTGTTTTTT. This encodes CASSPDSSNEKLFF.

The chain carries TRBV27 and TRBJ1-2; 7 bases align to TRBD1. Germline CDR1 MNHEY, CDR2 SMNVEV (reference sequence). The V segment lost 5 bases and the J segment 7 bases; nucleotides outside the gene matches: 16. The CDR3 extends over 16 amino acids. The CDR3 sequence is CASSRAFRQGPGGYTF. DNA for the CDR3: TGTGCCAGCAGTAGAGCTTTCCGACAGGGCCCGGGTGGCTACACCTTC.

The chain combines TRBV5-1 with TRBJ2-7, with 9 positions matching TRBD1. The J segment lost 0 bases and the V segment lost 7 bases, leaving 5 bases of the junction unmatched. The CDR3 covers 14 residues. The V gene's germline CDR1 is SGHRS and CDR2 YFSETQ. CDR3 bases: TGCGCCAGCCGGGGGACAGGGCTCTCCTACGAGCAGTACTTC. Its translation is CASRGTGLSYEQYF.

The CDR3: CASSQGLQETQYF. The CDR3 region has the DNA TGCGCCAGCAGCCAAGGACTCCAAGAGACCCAGTACTTC. J is TRBJ2-5 and V is TRBV4-1; no firm D call. From germline, CDR1 is MGHRA and CDR2 YSYEKL. The V gene lost 1 base and the J gene lost 1 base, with 4 bases spanning the gap. The CDR3 runs 13 residues.

This CDR3 reads CASSQGGTSVEQYF. The CDR3 DNA sequence: TGTGCCAGCAGCCAAGGTGGGACTAGCGTCGAGCAGTACTTC. The chain is built from TRBV3-1 (or the pseudogene TRBV3-2) and TRBJ2-7, with 10 bases identical to TRBD2. V was pared by 1 base and J by 6 bases, with 3 bases of the junction left unmatched. The CDR3 contains 14 residues. The germline V gene encodes CDR1 LGHDT and CDR2 YNNKEL (reference sequence).

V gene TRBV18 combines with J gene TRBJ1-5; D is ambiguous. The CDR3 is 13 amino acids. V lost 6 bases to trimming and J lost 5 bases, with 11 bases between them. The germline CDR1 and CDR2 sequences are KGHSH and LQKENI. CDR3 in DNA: TGTGCCAGCTCCCCGGGATTGGATCAGCCCCAGCATTTT. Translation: CASSPGLDQPQHF.

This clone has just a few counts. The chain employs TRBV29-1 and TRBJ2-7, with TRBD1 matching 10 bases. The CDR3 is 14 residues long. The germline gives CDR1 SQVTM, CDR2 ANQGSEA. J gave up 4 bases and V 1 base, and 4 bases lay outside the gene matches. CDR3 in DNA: TGCAGCGTTGAAGCCGGGACAGGGGAGTACGAGCAGTACTTC. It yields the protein CSVEAGTGEYEQYF.

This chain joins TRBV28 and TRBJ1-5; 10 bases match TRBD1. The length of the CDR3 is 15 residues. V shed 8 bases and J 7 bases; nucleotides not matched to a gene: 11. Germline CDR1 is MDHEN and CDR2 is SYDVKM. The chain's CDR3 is CASLGGDRGLQPQHF. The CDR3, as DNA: TGTGCCAGCCTGGGAGGGGACAGGGGTTTGCAGCCCCAGCATTTT.

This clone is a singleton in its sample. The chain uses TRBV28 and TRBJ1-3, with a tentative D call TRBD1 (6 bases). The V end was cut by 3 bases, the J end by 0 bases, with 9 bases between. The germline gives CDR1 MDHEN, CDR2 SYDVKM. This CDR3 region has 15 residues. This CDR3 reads CASSFGQSSGNTIYF. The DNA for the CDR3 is TGTGCCAGCAGTTTCGGACAGAGCTCTGGAAACACCATATATTTT.

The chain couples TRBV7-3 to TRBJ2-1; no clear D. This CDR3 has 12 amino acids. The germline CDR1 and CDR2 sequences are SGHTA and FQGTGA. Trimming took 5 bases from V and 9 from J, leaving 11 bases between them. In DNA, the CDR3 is TGTGCCAGCAGCAAGTATTCGGGTGAGCAGTTCTTC. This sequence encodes CASSKYSGEQFF.

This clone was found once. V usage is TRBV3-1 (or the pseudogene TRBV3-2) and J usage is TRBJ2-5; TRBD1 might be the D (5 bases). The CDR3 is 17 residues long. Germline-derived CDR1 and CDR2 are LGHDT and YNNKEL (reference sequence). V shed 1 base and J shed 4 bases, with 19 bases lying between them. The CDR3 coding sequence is TGTGCCAGCAGCCAAGGTACAGGATATTCAAGAAGAGAGACCCAGTACTTC. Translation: CASSQGTGYSRRETQYF.

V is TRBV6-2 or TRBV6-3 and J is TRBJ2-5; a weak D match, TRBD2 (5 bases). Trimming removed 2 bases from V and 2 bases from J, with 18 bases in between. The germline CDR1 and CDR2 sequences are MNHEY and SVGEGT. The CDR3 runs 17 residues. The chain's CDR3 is CASSYDIGRGAQETQYF. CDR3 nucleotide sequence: TGTGCCAGCAGTTACGATATTGGTCGGGGAGCACAAGAGACCCAGTACTTC.

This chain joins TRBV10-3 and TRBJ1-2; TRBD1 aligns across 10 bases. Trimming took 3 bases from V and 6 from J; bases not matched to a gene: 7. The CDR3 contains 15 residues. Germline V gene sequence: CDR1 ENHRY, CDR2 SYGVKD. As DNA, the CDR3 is TGTGCCATCAGTGAAAGGGACAGGGGAGAGGATGGCTACACCTTC. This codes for CAISERDRGEDGYTF.

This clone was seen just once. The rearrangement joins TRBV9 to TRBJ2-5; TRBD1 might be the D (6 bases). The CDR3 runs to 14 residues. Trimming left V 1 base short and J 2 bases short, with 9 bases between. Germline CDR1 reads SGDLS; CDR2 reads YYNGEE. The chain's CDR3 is CASSVKGGQETQYF. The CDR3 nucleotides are TGTGCCAGCAGCGTAAAAGGGGGTCAAGAGACCCAGTACTTC.

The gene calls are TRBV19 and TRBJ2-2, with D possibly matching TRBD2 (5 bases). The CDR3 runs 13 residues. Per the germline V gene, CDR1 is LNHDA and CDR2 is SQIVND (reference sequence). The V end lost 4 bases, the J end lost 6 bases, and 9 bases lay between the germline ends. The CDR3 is CASSTGYAGELFF. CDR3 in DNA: TGTGCCAGTAGTACGGGATATGCCGGGGAGCTGTTTTTT.

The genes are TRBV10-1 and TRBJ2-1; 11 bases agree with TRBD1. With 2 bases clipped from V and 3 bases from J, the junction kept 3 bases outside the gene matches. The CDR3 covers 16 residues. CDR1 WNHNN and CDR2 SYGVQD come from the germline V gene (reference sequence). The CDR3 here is CASSERTGGNYNEQFF. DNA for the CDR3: TGCGCCAGCAGTGAGAGGACAGGGGGCAACTACAATGAGCAGTTCTTC.

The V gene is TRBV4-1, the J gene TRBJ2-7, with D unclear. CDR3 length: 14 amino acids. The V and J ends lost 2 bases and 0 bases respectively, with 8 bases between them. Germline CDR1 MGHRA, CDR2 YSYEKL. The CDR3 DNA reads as TGCGCCAGCAGCCAACGGCTGGACTCCTACGAGCAGTACTTC. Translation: CASSQRLDSYEQYF.

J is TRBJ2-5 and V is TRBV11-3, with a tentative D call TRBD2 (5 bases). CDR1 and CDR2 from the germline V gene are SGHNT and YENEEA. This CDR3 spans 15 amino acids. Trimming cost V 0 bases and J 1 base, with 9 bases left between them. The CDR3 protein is CASSLDRGIQETQYF. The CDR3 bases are TGTGCCAGCAGCTTAGATCGGGGAATCCAAGAGACCCAGTACTTC.

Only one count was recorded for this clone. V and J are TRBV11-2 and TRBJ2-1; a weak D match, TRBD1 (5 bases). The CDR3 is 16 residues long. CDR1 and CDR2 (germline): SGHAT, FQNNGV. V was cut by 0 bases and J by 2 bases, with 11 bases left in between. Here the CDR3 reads CASSLDLQGTYNEQFF. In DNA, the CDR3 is TGTGCCAGCAGCTTAGATCTCCAGGGTACCTACAATGAGCAGTTCTTC. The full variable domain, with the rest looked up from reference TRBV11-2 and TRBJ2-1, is EAGVAQSPRYKIIEKRQSVAFWCNPISGHATLYWYQQILGQGPKLLIQFQNNGVVDDSQLPKDRFSAERLKGVDSTLKIQPAKLEDSAVYLCASSLDLQGTYNEQFFGPGTRLTVL.

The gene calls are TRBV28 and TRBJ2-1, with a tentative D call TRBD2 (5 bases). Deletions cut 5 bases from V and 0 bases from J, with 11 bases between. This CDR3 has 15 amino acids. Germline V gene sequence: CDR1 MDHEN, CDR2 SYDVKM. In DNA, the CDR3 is TGTGCCAGCAGTCCCCCGGGGAGCTCCTACAATGAGCAGTTCTTC. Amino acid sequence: CASSPPGSSYNEQFF. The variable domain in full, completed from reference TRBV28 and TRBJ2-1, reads DVKVTQSSRYLVKRTGEKVFLECVQDMDHENMFWYRQDPGLGLRLIYFSYDVKMKEKGDIPEGYSVSREKKERFSLILESASTNQTSMYLCASSPPGSSYNEQFFGPGTRLTVL.

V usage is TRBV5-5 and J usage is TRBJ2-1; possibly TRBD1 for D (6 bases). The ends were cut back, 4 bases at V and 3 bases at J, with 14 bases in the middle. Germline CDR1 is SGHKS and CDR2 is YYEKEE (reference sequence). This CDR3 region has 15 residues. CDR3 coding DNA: TGTGCCAGCAGCGAAGGGGGACAAGTCTACAATGAGCAGTTCTTC. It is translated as CASSEGGQVYNEQFF.

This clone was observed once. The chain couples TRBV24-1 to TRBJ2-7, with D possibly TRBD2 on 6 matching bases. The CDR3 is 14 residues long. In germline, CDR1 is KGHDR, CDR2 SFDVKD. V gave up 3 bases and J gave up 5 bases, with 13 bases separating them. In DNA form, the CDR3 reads TGTGCCACCAGTGATCCTGGACGGAGGGACGAGCAGTACTTC. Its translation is CATSDPGRRDEQYF.

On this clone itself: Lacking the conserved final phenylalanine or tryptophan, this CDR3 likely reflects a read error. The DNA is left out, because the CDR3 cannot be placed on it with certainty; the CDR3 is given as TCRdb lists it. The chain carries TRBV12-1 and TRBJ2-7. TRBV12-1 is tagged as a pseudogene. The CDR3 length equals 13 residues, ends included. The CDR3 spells CASSSAPKNPTTT.

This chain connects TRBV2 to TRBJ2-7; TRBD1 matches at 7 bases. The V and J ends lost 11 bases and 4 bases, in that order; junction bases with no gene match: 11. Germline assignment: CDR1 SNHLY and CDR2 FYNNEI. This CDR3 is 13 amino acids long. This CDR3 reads CALTGDRTYEQYF. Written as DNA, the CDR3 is TGTGCCCTTACAGGGGATCGCACTTACGAGCAGTACTTC.

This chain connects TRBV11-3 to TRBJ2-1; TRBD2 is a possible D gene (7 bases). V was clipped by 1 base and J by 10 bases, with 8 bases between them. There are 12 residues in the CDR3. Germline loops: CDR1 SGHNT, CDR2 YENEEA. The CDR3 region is CASSLGGGEQFF. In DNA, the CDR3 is TGTGCCAGCAGCTTAGGGGGGGGCGAGCAGTTCTTC.

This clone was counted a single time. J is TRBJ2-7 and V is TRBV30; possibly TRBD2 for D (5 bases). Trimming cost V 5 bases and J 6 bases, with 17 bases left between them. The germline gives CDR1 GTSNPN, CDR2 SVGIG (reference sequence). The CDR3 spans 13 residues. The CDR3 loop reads CAWGPGVVPEQYF. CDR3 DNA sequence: TGTGCCTGGGGTCCCGGGGTGGTCCCCGAGCAGTACTTC.

The CDR3 DNA is TGTGCCAGCAAAGGGGACTTTCAGAACATTCAGTACTTC. Encoded protein: CASKGDFQNIQYF. The V call is TRBV3-1 (or the pseudogene TRBV3-2), the J call TRBJ2-4; a weak D match, TRBD2 (6 bases). V was pared by 7 bases and J by 7 bases, with 14 bases between. The CDR3 consists of 13 residues. Per germline, CDR1 LGHDT and CDR2 YNNKEL (reference sequence).

CDR3 loop: CASRRATSRGNEQFF. DNA of the CDR3: TGTGCCAGTAGAAGGGCAACAAGCAGGGGCAATGAGCAGTTCTTC. The chain has TRBV19 and TRBJ2-1, with D possibly matching TRBD1 (6 bases). V was trimmed by 6 bases and J by 6 bases, leaving 18 bases between them. Germline V CDR1 and CDR2: LNHDA, SQIVND (reference sequence). The CDR3 consists of 15 residues.

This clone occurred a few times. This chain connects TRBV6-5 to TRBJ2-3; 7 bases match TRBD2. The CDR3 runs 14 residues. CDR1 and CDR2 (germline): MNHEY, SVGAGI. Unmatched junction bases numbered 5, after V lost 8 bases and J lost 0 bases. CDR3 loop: CASGGEGSTDTQYF. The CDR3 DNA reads TGTGCCAGCGGCGGGGAGGGGAGCACAGATACGCAGTATTTT.

CDR3 DNA: TGTGCCAGCAGTTACTCTGGCGGGAGAACAAATGAGCAGTTCTTC. Encoded protein: CASSYSGGRTNEQFF. This sequence joins TRBV6-5 and TRBJ2-1, with 7 bases identical to TRBD2. The junction had 6 bases not matched to a gene; V was cut back by 0 bases and J by 7 bases. Germline V gene lookup returns CDR1 MNHEY and CDR2 SVGAGI. The CDR3 totals 15 residues.

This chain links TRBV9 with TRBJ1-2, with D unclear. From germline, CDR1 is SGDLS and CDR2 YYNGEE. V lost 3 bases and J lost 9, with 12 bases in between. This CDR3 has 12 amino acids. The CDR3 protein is CASSGAAASYTF. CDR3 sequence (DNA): TGTGCCAGCAGCGGGGCGGCGGCGAGCTACACCTTC.